The 15 T cell receptor beta chains in this list originate from one sample, sequenced in a study of blood T cell repertoires in COVID-19. Assay: immunoSEQ multiplex PCR; the TCRdb copy retains only in-frame clones and omits some. The sample consists of over 250,000 clones, roughly 80% of them appearing once. The sample was peripheral blood. All receptors come from a woman aged 45-59 years who had recovered from COVID-19.

The chain has TRBV6-2 or TRBV6-3 and TRBJ1-6; 9 bases line up with TRBD1. V was clipped by 2 bases and J by 8 bases; unmatched bases: 7. Germline assignment: CDR1 MNHEY and CDR2 SVGEGT. The CDR3 is made up of 16 amino acids. DNA of the CDR3: TGTGCCAGCAGTTACGGAGGGACAGGGTGGTATTCACCCCTCCACTTT. Amino acid sequence: CASSYGGTGWYSPLHF.

The genes are TRBV11-2 and TRBJ2-4; a weak D match, TRBD1 (5 bases). The germline V and J ends were trimmed by 0 bases and 2 bases, with 23 bases remaining between them. Germline CDR1 is SGHAT and CDR2 is FQNNGV. The CDR3 extends over 20 amino acids. CDR3 in DNA: TGTGCCAGCAGCTTAGAAGGGGCTAGGGCGTTATCTTCGTCCAAAAACATTCAGTACTTC. Translation gives CASSLEGARALSSSKNIQYF.

The V call is TRBV5-1, the J call TRBJ1-3; a possible D gene is TRBD1 (5 bases). With 3 bases removed from V and 2 bases from J, the gap between germline ends came to 9 bases. This CDR3 has 14 residues. Germline V gives CDR1 SGHRS, CDR2 YFSETQ. The CDR3 is CASSYGGAGNTIYF. The CDR3 nucleotides read TGCGCCAGCAGCTACGGGGGAGCTGGAAACACCATATATTTT.

The rearrangement uses TRBV28 and TRBJ1-2, with 10 bases fitting TRBD1. This CDR3 is 12 amino acids long. Germline V gene sequence: CDR1 MDHEN, CDR2 SYDVKM. V lost 6 bases, J lost 13 bases, and 8 bases stayed unmatched. The CDR3 reads CASRDRGGLGTF. In nucleotides, the CDR3 is TGTGCCAGCAGGGACAGGGGGGGGCTCGGCACCTTC.

J is TRBJ1-1 and V is TRBV28; no definite D call. V gave up 6 bases and J gave up 0 bases, with 11 bases separating them. The CDR3 loop spans 14 amino acids. Germline V gives CDR1 MDHEN, CDR2 SYDVKM. CDR3 loop: CASSMRVVNTEAFF. CDR3 sequence (DNA): TGTGCCAGCAGCATGAGGGTTGTGAACACTGAAGCTTTCTTT.

This rearrangement joins TRBV5-1 to TRBJ2-3; D may be TRBD1 (6 bases). The CDR3 consists of 14 residues. With 1 base removed from V and 4 bases from J, the gap between germline ends came to 10 bases. CDR1 SGHRS and CDR2 YFSETQ come from the germline V gene. CDR3 region: CASSLTGQPDTQYF. The CDR3 DNA reads TGCGCCAGCAGCTTGACGGGACAACCAGATACGCAGTATTTT.

DNA for the CDR3: TGTGCCAGCAGTTTATCCGGGACTGTGAATTCACCCCTCCACTTT. Translated: CASSLSGTVNSPLHF. V and J are TRBV6-5 and TRBJ1-6; D is perhaps TRBD1 (5 bases). Germline V gene sequence: CDR1 MNHEY, CDR2 SVGAGI. CDR3 length: 15 residues. V was trimmed by 4 bases and J by 7 bases, leaving 14 bases between them.

The V and J genes are TRBV6-5 and TRBJ1-5; a weak D match, TRBD1 (6 bases). The germline V and J ends were trimmed by 2 bases and 6 bases, with 11 bases remaining between them. Germline CDR1 reads MNHEY; CDR2 reads SVGAGI. The CDR3 covers 14 residues. This CDR3 reads CASSYGTGIQPQHF. CDR3 bases: TGTGCCAGCAGTTACGGCACAGGGATTCAGCCCCAGCATTTT.

This clone was counted a few times. CDR3 sequence: CAITRTGDTEAFF. CDR3 nucleotides: TGTGCCATCACTAGGACAGGGGACACTGAAGCTTTCTTT. This chain connects TRBV10-3 to TRBJ1-1; 9 bases align to TRBD1. V was pared by 7 bases and J by 3 bases, with 3 bases of the junction left unmatched. This CDR3 region has 13 residues. CDR1 and CDR2 from the germline V gene are ENHRY and SYGVKD.

The rearrangement links TRBV27 to TRBJ2-1; 10 positions agree with TRBD2. Looked up from germline, CDR1 is MNHEY and CDR2 is SMNVEV (reference sequence). The V gene end was trimmed by 1 base and the J gene end by 16 bases; junction bases not matched to a gene: 10. The CDR3 totals 14 residues. CDR3 in DNA: TGTGCCAGCAGTTTATGGGGGACTAGCGAGAATCCCTTCTTC. Its protein is CASSLWGTSENPFF.

J is TRBJ2-3 and V is TRBV7-3; 16 nucleotides line up with TRBD2. The CDR3 contains 18 residues. V was pared by 5 bases and J by 0 bases, with 5 bases of the junction left unmatched. Germline-derived CDR1 and CDR2 are SGHTA and FQGTGA. The CDR3 nucleotides read TGTGCCAGCAGCCCGGGACTAGCGGGGGGGGTAAGCACAGATACGCAGTATTTT. Its translation is CASSPGLAGGVSTDTQYF.

A few counts support this clone. This chain uses TRBV11-2 with TRBJ2-1; 7 bases map to TRBD1. The V segment lost 5 bases and the J segment 2 bases; nucleotides outside the gene matches: 12. Per the germline V gene, CDR1 is SGHAT and CDR2 is FQNNGV. This CDR3 contains 17 residues. The CDR3: CASSITSGTDPYNEQFF. CDR3 coding DNA: TGTGCCAGCAGCATCACCTCCGGGACAGACCCCTACAATGAGCAGTTCTTC.

The chain recombines TRBV19 with TRBJ2-3, with D possibly being TRBD2 (5 bases). The CDR3 sequence is 16 residues long. Trimming stripped 5 bases from V and 6 bases from J, with 21 bases between. Germline values: CDR1 LNHDA, CDR2 SQIVND (reference sequence). The CDR3 DNA reads as TGTGCCAGTAGTCCTTATGCTAGCCCGTACACGGATACGCAGTATTTT. Translation: CASSPYASPYTDTQYF.

The chain uses TRBV27 and TRBJ2-7, with no clear D. This CDR3 contains 12 residues. Germline lookup yields CDR1 MNHEY and CDR2 SMNVEV (reference sequence). Trimming pared 5 bases from V and 2 bases from J, leaving 7 bases between. CDR3 coding DNA: TGTGCCAGCAGTCCCTCCCCCTACGAGCAGTACTTC. This sequence encodes CASSPSPYEQYF.

The sample holds a few counts of this clone. The chain is built from TRBV14 and TRBJ1-1, with D hard to call. The CDR3 runs to 13 residues. Trimming shortened V by 0 bases and J by 1 base, and 3 bases separated the two germline ends. Per the germline V gene, CDR1 is SGHDN and CDR2 is FVKESK. Here the CDR3 DNA reads TGTGCCAGCAGCCAAGACCAGAACACTGAAGCTTTCTTT. Translation gives CASSQDQNTEAFF.